This T cell receptor (beta chain) was identified during a study of OX40 agonist ivuxolimab in advanced cancers. Study-level points and caveats: In the expanded peripheral T cells, antigen specificity was never determined.

In its sample, this clone was seen a few times. As yet, its antigen is unknown. Some clones are missing from TCRdb's copy, which holds only in-frame ones; the method was immunoSEQ multiplex PCR. The sample has about 93,000 clones; 91% are singletons. This material consisted of CD4+ or CD8+ T cells sorted from blood, taken in a trial of the OX40 agonist ivuxolimab. This sequence was found in an adult with an advanced solid tumor such as melanoma, head and neck, liver or kidney cancer.

The CDR3 spells CAWSQGRNEKLFF. In DNA, the CDR3 is TGTGCCTGGAGCCAGGGGAGAAATGAAAAACTGTTTTTT. The chain couples TRBV30 to TRBJ1-4; D may be TRBD1 (6 bases). Deletions cut 3 bases from V and 5 bases from J, with 10 bases between. In germline, CDR1 is GTSNPN, CDR2 SVGIG (reference sequence). This CDR3 is built from 13 residues.